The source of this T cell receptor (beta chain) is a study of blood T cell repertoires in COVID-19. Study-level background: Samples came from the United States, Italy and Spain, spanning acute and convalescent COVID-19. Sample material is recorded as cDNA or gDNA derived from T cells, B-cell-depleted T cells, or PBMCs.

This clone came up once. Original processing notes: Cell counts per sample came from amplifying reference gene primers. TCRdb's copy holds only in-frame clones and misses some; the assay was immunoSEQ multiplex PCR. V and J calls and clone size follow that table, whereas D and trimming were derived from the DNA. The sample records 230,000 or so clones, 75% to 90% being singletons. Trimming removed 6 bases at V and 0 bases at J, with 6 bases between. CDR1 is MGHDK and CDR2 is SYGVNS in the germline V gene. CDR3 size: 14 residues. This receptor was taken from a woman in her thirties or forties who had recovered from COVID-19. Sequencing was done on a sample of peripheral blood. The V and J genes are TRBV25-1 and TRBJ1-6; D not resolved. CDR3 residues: CASRSSSYNSPLHF. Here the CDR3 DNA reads TGTGCCAGCAGGTCGAGCTCCTATAATTCACCCCTCCACTTT.